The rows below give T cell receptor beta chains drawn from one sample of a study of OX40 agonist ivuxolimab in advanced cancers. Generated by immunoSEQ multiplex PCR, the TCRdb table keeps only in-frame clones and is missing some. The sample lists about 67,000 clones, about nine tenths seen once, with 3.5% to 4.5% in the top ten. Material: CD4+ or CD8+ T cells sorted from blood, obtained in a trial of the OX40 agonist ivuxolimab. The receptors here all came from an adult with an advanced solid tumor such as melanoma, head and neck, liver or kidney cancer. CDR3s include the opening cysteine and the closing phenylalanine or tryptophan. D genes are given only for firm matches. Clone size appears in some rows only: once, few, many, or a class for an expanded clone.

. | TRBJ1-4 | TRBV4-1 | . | TGCGCCAGCAGCATCCGGCCCAGTAATGAAAAACTGTTTTTT | CASSIRPSNEKLFF
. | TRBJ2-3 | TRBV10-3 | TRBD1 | TGTGCCATCAGTGACAAGACAGGGGGTTGGTCAGATACGCAGTATTTT | CAISDKTGGWSDTQYF
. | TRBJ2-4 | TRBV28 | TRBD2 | TGTGCCAGCGCACGCGTAGGGCGCGGGGGAGCCAAAAACATTCAGTACTTC | CASARVGRGGAKNIQYF
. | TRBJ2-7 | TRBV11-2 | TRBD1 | TGTGCCAGCGAGGGACAGGGGGCCTTCGAGCAGTACTTC | CASEGQGAFEQYF
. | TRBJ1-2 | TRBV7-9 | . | TGTGCCAGCAGCGTTAGCGGTCCGGACTGGTACAATGGCTACACCTTC | CASSVSGPDWYNGYTF
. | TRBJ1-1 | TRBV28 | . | TGTGCCAGCAGTTTTGGCAGACTGAACACTGAAGCTTTCTTT | CASSFGRLNTEAFF
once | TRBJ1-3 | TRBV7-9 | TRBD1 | TGTGCCAGCAGCTTTGGGACAGGGATTTTGAACACCATATATTTT | CASSFGTGILNTIYF
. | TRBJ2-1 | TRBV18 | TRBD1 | TGTGCCAGCTCACCACCTTCCGGGACAGGGGCCCATGAGCAGTTCTTC | CASSPPSGTGAHEQFF
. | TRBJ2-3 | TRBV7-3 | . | TGTGCCAGCAGCCGCTGGGGGTCGCCTGGCACAGATACGCAGTATTTT | CASSRWGSPGTDTQYF
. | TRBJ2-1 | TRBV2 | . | TGTGCCAGCAGTAGTTTCAATGAGCAGTTCTTC | CASSSFNEQFF
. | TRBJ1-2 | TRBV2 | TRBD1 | TGTGCCAGCAGTGTTGGGACAGGGGGCGCAGGCACCTTC | CASSVGTGGAGTF